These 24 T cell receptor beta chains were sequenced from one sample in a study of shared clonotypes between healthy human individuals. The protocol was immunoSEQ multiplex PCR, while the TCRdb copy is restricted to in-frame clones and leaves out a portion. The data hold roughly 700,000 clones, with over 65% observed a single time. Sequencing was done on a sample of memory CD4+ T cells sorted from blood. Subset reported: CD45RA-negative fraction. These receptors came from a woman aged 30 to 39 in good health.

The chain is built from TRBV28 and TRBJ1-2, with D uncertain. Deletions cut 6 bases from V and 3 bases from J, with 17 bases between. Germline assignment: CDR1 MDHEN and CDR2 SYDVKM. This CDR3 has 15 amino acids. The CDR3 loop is CASSPRSSLYYGYTF. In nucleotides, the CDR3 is TGTGCCAGCAGCCCTAGATCGAGCCTATACTATGGCTACACCTTC.

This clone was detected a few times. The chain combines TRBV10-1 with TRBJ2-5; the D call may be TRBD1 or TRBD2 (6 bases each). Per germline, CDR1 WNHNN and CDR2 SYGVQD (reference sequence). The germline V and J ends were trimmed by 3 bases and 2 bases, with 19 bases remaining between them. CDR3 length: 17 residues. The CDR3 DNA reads TGCGCCAGCAGTGACGGAATTAGCGGACAGTCGCAAGAGACCCAGTACTTC. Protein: CASSDGISGQSQETQYF.

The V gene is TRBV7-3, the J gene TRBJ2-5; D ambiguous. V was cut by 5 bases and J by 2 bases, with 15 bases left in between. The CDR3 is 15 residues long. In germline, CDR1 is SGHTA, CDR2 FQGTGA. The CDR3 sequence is CASSQPGQAQETQYF. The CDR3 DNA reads TGTGCCAGCAGCCAACCCGGTCAGGCACAAGAGACCCAGTACTTC.

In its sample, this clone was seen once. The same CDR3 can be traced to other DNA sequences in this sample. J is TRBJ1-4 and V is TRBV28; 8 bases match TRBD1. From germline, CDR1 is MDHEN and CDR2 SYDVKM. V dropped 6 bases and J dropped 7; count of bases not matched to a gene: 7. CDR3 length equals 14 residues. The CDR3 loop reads CASSLQGAGEKLFF. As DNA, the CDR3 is TGTGCCAGCAGCCTCCAGGGGGCGGGTGAAAAACTGTTTTTT.

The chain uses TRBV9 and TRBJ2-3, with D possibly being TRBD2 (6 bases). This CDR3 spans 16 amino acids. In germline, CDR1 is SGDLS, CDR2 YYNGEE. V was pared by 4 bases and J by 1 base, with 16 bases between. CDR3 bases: TGTGCCAGCAGCCCGAACACAGCGGGCCGCACAGATACGCAGTATTTT. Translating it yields CASSPNTAGRTDTQYF. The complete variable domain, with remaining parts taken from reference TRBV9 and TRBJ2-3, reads DSGVTQTPKHLITATGQRVTLRCSPRSGDLSVYWYQQSLDQGLQFLIQYYNGEERAKGNILERFSAQQFPDLHSELNLSSLELGDSALYFCASSPNTAGRTDTQYFGPGTRLTVL.

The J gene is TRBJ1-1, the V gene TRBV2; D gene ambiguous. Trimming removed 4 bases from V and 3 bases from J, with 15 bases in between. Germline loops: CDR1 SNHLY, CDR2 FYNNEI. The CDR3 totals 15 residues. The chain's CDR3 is CASSATNRVDTEAFF. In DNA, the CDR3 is TGTGCCAGCAGTGCGACCAATAGAGTCGACACTGAAGCTTTCTTT.

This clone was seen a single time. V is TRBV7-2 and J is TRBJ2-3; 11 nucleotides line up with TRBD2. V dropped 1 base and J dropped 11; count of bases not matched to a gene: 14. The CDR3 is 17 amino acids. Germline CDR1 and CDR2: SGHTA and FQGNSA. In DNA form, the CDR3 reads TGTGCCAGCAGCTTAGTGGGTAGCGGGAGGGCCAGGGGGGTGCAGTATTTT. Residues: CASSLVGSGRARGVQYF.

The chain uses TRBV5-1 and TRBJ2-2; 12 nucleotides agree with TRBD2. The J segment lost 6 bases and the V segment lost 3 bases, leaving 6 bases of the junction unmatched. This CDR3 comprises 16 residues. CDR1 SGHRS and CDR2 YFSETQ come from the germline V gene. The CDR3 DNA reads TGCGCCAGCAGCTCGACTAGCGGGAGACCGTCCGGGGAGCTGTTTTTT. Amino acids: CASSSTSGRPSGELFF.

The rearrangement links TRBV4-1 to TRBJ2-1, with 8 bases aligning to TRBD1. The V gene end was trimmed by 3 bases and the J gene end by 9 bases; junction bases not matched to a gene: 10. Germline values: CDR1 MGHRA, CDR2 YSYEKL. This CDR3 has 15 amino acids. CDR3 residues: CASSHHGTGTGEQFF. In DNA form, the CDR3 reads TGCGCCAGCAGCCACCACGGGACAGGCACGGGTGAGCAGTTCTTC.

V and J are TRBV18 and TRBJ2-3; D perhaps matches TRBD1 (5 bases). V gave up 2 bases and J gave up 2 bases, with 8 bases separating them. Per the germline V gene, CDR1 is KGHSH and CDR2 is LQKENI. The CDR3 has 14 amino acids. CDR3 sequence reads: CASSPAGYTDTQYF. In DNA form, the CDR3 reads TGTGCCAGCTCACCAGCAGGGTACACAGATACGCAGTATTTT.

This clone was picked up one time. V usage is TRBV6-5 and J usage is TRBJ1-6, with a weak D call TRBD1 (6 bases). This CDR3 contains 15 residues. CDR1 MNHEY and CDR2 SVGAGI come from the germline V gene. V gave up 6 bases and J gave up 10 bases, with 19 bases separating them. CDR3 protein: CASSLDSGGWSPLHF. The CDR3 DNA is TGTGCCAGCAGCCTGGACAGCGGGGGTTGGTCACCCCTCCACTTT.

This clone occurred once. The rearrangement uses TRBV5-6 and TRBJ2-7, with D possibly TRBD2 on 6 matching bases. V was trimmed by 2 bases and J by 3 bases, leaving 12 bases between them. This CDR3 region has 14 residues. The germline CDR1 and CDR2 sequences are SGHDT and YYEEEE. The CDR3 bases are TGTGCCAGCAGCTTTGTAGCGGCCGTCTACGAGCAGTACTTC. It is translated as CASSFVAAVYEQYF.

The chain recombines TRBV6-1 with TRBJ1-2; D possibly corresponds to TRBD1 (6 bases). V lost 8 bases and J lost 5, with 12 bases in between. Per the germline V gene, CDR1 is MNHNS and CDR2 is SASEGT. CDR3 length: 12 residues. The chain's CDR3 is CASGQGGYGYTF. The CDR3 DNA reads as TGTGCCAGCGGCCAAGGGGGTTATGGCTACACCTTC.

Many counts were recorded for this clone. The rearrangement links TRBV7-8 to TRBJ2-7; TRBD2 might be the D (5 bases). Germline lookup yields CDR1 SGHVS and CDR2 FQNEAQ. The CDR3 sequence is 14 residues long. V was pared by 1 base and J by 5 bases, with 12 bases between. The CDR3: CASSLDRGTHEQYF. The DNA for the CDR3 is TGTGCCAGCAGCTTAGATCGGGGAACCCACGAGCAGTACTTC.

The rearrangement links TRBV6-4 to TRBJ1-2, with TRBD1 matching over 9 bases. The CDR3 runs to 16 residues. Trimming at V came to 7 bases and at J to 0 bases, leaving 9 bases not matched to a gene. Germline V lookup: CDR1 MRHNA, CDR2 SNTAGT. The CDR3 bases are TGTGCCAGCACCCCGGGACAGGGTAGAGCTAACTATGGCTACACCTTC. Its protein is CASTPGQGRANYGYTF.

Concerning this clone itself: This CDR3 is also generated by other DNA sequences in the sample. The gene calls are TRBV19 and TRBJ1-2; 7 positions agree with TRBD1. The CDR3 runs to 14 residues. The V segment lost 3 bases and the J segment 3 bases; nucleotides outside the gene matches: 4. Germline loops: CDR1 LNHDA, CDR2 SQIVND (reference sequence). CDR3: CASSITGADYGYTF. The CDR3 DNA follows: TGTGCCAGTAGTATTACAGGGGCGGACTATGGCTACACCTTC. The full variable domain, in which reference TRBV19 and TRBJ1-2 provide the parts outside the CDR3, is DGGITQSPKYLFRKEGQNVTLSCEQNLNHDAMYWYRQDPGQGLRLIYYSQIVNDFQKGDIAEGYSVSREKKESFPLTVTSAQKNPTAFYLCASSITGADYGYTFGSGTRLTVV.

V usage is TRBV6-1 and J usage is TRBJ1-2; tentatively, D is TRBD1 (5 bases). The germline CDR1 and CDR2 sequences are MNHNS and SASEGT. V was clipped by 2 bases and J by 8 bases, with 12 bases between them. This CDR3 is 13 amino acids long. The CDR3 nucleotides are TGTGCCAGCAGTGAATATCAGGGACCCGGCTACACCTTC. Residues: CASSEYQGPGYTF.

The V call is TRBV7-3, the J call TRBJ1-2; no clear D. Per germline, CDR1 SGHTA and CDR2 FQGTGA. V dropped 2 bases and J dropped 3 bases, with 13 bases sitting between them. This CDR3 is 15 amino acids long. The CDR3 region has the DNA TGTGCCAGCAGCTTAGCCCTTGCGGAGGACTATGGCTACACCTTC. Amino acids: CASSLALAEDYGYTF.

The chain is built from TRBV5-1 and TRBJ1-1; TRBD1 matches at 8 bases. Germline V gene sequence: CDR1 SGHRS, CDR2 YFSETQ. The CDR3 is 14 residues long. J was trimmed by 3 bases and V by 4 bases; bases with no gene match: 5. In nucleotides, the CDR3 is TGCGCCAGCAGCATACCACAGGGGGACACTGAAGCTTTCTTT. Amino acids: CASSIPQGDTEAFF.

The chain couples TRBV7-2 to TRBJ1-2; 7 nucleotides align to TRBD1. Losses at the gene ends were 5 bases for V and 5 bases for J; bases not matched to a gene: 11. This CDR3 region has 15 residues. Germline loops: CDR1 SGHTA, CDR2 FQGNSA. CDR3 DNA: TGTGCCAGCAGCGCACAACGGGACAGTCTTTATGGCTACACCTTC. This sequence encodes CASSAQRDSLYGYTF.

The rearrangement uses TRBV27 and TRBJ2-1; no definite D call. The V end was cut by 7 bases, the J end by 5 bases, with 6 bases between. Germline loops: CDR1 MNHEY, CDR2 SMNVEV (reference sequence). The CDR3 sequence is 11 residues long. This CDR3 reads CASTQNNEQFF. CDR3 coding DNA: TGTGCCAGCACCCAAAACAATGAGCAGTTCTTC.

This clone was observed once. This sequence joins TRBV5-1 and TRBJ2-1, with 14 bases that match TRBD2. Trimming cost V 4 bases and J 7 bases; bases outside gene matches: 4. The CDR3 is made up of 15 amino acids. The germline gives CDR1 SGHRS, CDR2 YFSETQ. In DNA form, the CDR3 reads TGCGCCAGCAGCACCGGGACTAGCGGGAGTAATGAGCAGTTCTTC. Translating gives CASSTGTSGSNEQFF.

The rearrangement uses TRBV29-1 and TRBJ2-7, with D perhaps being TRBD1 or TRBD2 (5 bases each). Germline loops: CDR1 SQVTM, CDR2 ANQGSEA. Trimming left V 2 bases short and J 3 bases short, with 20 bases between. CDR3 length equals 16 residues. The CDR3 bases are TGCAGCGTTGAAACCACAGGACTGGCGGCGGGCTACGAGCAGTACTTC. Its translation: CSVETTGLAAGYEQYF.

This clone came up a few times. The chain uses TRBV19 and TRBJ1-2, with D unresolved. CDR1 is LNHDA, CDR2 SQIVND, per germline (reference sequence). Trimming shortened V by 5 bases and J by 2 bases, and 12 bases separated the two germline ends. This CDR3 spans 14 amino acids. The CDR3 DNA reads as TGTGCCAGTAGTCCCATAGACAAGAACTATGGCTACACCTTC. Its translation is CASSPIDKNYGYTF.